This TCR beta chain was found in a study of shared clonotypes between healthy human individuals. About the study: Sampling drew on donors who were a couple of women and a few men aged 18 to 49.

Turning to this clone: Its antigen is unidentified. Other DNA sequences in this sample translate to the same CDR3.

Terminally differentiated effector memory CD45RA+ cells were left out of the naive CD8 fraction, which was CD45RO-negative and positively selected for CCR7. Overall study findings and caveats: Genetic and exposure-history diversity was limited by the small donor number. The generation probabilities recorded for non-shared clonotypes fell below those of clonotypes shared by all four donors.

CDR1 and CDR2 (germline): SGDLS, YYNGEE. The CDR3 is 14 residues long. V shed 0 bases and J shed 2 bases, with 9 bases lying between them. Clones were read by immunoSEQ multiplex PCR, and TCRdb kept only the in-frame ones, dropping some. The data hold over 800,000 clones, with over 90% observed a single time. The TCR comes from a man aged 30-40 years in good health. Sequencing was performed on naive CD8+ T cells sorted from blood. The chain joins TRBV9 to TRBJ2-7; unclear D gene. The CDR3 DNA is TGTGCCAGCAGCGTAGGAGGTGGGCCCTACGAGCAGTACTTC. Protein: CASSVGGGPYEQYF.